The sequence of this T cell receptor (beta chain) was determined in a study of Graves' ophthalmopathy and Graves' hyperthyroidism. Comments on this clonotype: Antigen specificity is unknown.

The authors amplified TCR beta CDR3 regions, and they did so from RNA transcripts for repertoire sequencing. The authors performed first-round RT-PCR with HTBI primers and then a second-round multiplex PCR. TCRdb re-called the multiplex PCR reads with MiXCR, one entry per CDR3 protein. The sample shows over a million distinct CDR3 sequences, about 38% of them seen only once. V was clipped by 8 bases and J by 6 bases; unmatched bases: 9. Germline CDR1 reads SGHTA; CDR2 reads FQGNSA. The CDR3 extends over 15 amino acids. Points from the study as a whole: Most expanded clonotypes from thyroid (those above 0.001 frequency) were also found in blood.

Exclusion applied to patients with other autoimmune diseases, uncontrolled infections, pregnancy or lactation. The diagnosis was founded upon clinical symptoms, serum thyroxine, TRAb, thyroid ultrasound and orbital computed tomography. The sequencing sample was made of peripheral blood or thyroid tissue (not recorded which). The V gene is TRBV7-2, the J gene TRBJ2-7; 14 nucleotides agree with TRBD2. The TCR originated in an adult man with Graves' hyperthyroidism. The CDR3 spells CASAGTSGSLFEQYF. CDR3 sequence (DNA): TGTGCCAGCGCCGGGACTAGCGGGAGTCTTTTCGAGCAGTACTTC.